The table lists the clone carrying this T cell receptor (beta chain) with a few counts. As yet, its antigen is unknown. cDNA serving as the sequencing template came from extracted, reverse transcribed RNA. The protocol was immunoSEQ multiplex PCR, while the TCRdb copy is restricted to in-frame clones and leaves out a portion. The sample lists 150,000 or so clones; just over 65% were seen once. Those with alopecia areata gave lesional scalp punch biopsies and peripheral blood. The CDR3 sequence is 16 residues long. The junction had 7 bases not matched to a gene; V was cut back by 4 bases and J by 6 bases. CDR1 PRHDT and CDR2 FYEKMQ come from the germline V gene (reference sequence). The data stem from a study of CD8+ T cells in alopecia areata. Study details: In an open-label trial, patients got 5 to 10 mg tofacitinib twice daily. Patients remained on tofacitinib for 6 to 18 months and then went 6 months without it. The study, taken as a whole, reports: Scalp sequencing captures resident alphabeta T cells of normal skin too.

The sample here was CD8+ T cells sorted from blood, taken at week 0. The TCR originated in a human donor with alopecia areata. The V and J genes are TRBV13 and TRBJ2-2; 11 bases agree with TRBD1. The CDR3 DNA reads as TGTGCCAGCAGCTCCCGGACAGGGGGCCTAGCCGGGGAGCTGTTTTTT. This encodes CASSSRTGGLAGELFF.